This T cell receptor beta chain was captured by sequencing in a study of kidney transplant recipient with SARS-CoV-2 infection (dated by TCRdb to the early 2020s). Unmatched junction bases come to 6, with V trimmed by 7 bases and J by 2 bases. From the cysteine through the phenylalanine, the CDR3 covers 14 amino acids. Only CDR3 DNA remains: 42 bases, in frame from the first base. CDR1 and CDR2 were assigned from the germline V gene (reference sequence) as LNHDA and SQIVND. Sample time point, as interpreted from the label and publication: pre-pandemic baseline sample and day 111 after first positive SARS-CoV-2 test. In this sample, this clonotype turned up many times. What antigen it recognizes has not been identified. Per-base qualities were not stored, and no clone one base away is much larger. Sequenced using an Illumina MiSeq. Profiling of the peripheral T cell repertoire targeted human TCRbeta genes. The authors' pipeline ran thus. Beta-binomial modelling was used to test for differences in clonotype abundance while accounting for variability over time. Clonotypes that had expanded were screened against the ImmuneCODE reference database of SARS-CoV-2-associated TCRs and mapped onto regions of the viral genome. Additional analyses of the repertoire looked at TRBV gene usage, CDR3 length, CDR3 amino acid overlap between time points, clonotype abundance distributions and Jaccard similarity. TCRdb trimmed the raw reads at Q25, called clones with MiXCR and kept productive beta chains. When rows share a CDR3 protein, they turn into one entry using the most common DNA and genes. The V and J calls, along with clone size, are taken from TCRdb and not from the paper's own processing. Here the sample has 200,000 to 300,000 distinct CDR3 sequences; 29% occur a single time. Together, the top ten hold 6% to 8.5% of the sample.

The clonotype originates from a male patient in his 30s who had COVID-19 and was a kidney transplant recipient. Following transplantation, part of the T cell population may be supplied by the graft donor rather than the patient. The sequenced sample was a blood sample, obtained at baseline and between days 110 and 120 from a kidney transplant recipient. The chain uses TRBV19 and TRBJ1-1, with 8 central nucleotides matching TRBD1. The sequence in DNA is TGTGCCAGTAAAACTGGACAGGGAAACACTGAAGCTTTCTTT. Translation gives CASKTGQGNTEAFF. The CDR3 plus the reference TRBV19 and TRBJ1-1 genes for the other parts give the full variable domain: DGGITQSPKYLFRKEGQNVTLSCEQNLNHDAMYWYRQDPGQGLRLIYYSQIVNDFQKGDIAEGYSVSREKKESFPLTVTSAQKNPTAFYLCASKTGQGNTEAFFGQGTRLTVV.